This entry lists 10 T cell receptor beta chains sequenced from one sample in a study of blood T cell repertoires in COVID-19. Here immunoSEQ multiplex PCR was the method, and the copy in TCRdb shows in-frame clones only, minus some. The table lists approximately 250,000 clones, around 80% of them singletons. The sequencing sample was made of peripheral blood. These receptors originate from a human donor in a cohort sampled during active COVID-19.

This rearrangement joins TRBV2 to TRBJ1-3; TRBD1 is a possible D gene (5 bases). The CDR3 is 16 residues long. CDR1 and CDR2 (germline): SNHLY, FYNNEI. V lost 0 bases to trimming and J lost 8 bases, with 17 bases between them. CDR3 sequence: CASSEAPPTRGDTIYF. For the CDR3, the DNA is TGTGCCAGCAGTGAAGCGCCCCCCACCCGGGGGGACACCATATATTTT.

The chain has TRBV23-1 and TRBJ2-5; TRBD1 matches 7 bases. TRBV23-1 is sorted into the ORF group, with uncertain function. This CDR3 comprises 15 residues. V shed 8 bases, J shed 2 bases, and the junction held 11 bases outside the gene matches. For the CDR3, the DNA is TGCGCCAGCCCGATCAGTAGGACAGGACAAGAGACCCAGTACTTC. The encoded protein is CASPISRTGQETQYF.

The CDR3 loop is CASTRQGGFAANEKLFF. DNA for the CDR3: TGTGCCAGTACCCGACAGGGGGGATTTGCGGCTAATGAAAAACTGTTTTTT. This chain joins TRBV19 and TRBJ1-4; TRBD1 matches at 9 bases. With V trimmed by 7 bases and J by 3 bases, 12 bases remained unmatched. The germline V gene has CDR1 LNHDA and CDR2 SQIVND (reference sequence). The CDR3 loop spans 17 amino acids.

The table lists this clone with many counts. Other DNA variants within this sample encode the same CDR3. This chain uses TRBV10-2 with TRBJ2-1; maybe TRBD1 (8 bases). Germline V gives CDR1 WSHSY, CDR2 SAAADI. Trimming shortened V by 4 bases and J by 8 bases, and 12 bases separated the two germline ends. The CDR3 length is 13 residues. The CDR3 DNA reads as TGCGCCAGCAGTGTACAGGGGGGGCATGAGCAGTTCTTC. Protein: CASSVQGGHEQFF.

This rearrangement joins TRBV12-5 to TRBJ2-7; TRBD1 agrees at 9 bases. Germline assignment: CDR1 LGHNT and CDR2 FRNRAP. J was trimmed by 2 bases and V by 0 bases; bases with no gene match: 8. The CDR3 length is 17 residues. The CDR3 region has the DNA TGTGCTAGTGGTTTGGTCCCGAACAGGGGGCCAACCTACGAGCAGTACTTC. Translating gives CASGLVPNRGPTYEQYF.

The chain uses TRBV5-1 and TRBJ2-2; 8 nucleotides match TRBD1. Germline lookup yields CDR1 SGHRS and CDR2 YFSETQ. The length of the CDR3 is 15 residues. Germline trimming cut 4 bases from V and 2 bases from J; bases unmatched to any gene: 4. The CDR3 spells CASSMTGDNTGELFF. In DNA form, the CDR3 reads TGCGCCAGCAGCATGACAGGGGACAACACCGGGGAGCTGTTTTTT.

The rearrangement links TRBV28 to TRBJ1-1, with unresolved D. Trimming shortened V by 3 bases and J by 7 bases, and 6 bases separated the two germline ends. This CDR3 has 11 amino acids. From germline, CDR1 is MDHEN and CDR2 SYDVKM. The CDR3 spells CASSFYGEAFF. CDR3 DNA sequence: TGTGCCAGCAGTTTTTACGGTGAAGCTTTCTTT.

The V call is TRBV11-2, the J call TRBJ2-3; TRBD1 might be the D (5 bases). Germline CDR1 reads SGHAT; CDR2 reads FQNNGV. Trimming removed 1 base at V and 2 bases at J, with 7 bases between. This CDR3 contains 14 residues. CDR3 in DNA: TGTGCCAGCAGCTTAGGACAGAACACAGATACGCAGTATTTT. Translated, it gives CASSLGQNTDTQYF.

This clone came up once. The chain carries TRBV6-4 and TRBJ1-4, with TRBD1 matching over 9 bases. CDR3 length: 13 amino acids. Germline V gene lookup returns CDR1 MRHNA and CDR2 SNTAGT. V dropped 6 bases and J dropped 8; count of bases not matched to a gene: 4. DNA of the CDR3: TGTGCCAGCAGCAGACAGGGGGGGGAAAAACTGTTTTTT. Residues: CASSRQGGEKLFF.

The rearrangement joins TRBV2 to TRBJ2-3; D may be TRBD1 (6 bases). The germline V gene has CDR1 SNHLY and CDR2 FYNNEI. CDR3 length: 14 amino acids. V lost 7 bases to trimming and J lost 2 bases, with 13 bases between them. The CDR3 spells CASNRDQTTDTQYF. CDR3 in DNA: TGTGCCAGCAACAGGGACCAGACCACAGATACGCAGTATTTT.